This record covers a single T cell receptor (beta chain). Its antigen has not been determined. No much larger clonotype is one base removed from it; base qualities were not supplied. This specimen comes from a study of blood T cell repertoires in COVID-19 (dated by TCRdb to the early 2020s). Notes on the research overall: Samples from collaborators originated in the United States, Italy and Spain and spanned both the acute and convalescent phases of COVID-19. The prospective study material was composed of cDNA or gDNA derived from T cells, B-cell-depleted T cells, or PBMCs. Samples were obtained from the ongoing ImmuneRACE study (first 160 participants) and from over 1,000 subjects provided by 6 global collaborators. Subjects who had been exposed to COVID-19, were actively infected with it, or had recovered from it provided the deeply sampled blood TCRbeta repertoires that made up the dataset. The repertoires were released in a freely available public database meant as a resource for research on the immune response to SARS-CoV-2. A de-identified subject ID, COVID-19 status, age in years and sex were almost always included in the sample metadata. HLA class I and class II types, where available, came from metadata supplied by the sample provider rather than from assay-based typing. General study outcomes and caveats: The amount of clinical and demographic metadata varied by source and participant and was provided uncurated.

Whole blood was collected in K2EDTA tubes by collaborating institutions according to the institutions' own protocols. For TCRbeta analysis, collaborators shipped samples as frozen whole blood, isolated PBMCs, or DNA extracted from either of those sample types. TCRbeta CDR3 regions were amplified from genomic DNA using the immunoSEQ Assay, a bias-controlled multiplex PCR. As for how the authors treated the data: Within the assay, amplification of reference gene primers was used to estimate how many nucleated cells each sample contained. To quantify the absolute abundance of each unique TCRbeta CDR3 rearrangement, sequence reads were collapsed and filtered. For each sample, productive Simpson clonality was calculated as the square root of Simpson's diversity index over productive rearrangements. The source is immuneACCESS, and TCRdb retained only in-frame sequences with V and J called. Part of the clones is not carried over; for the studies checked, unresolved V genes explain less than half of this, and the remainder is unexplained. V, J and clone size are those of that table, while D and trimming were read from the DNA. Recorded for this sample are approximately 200,000 clones; 88% of them occurred a single time. Clones ranked in the top ten supply approximately 1.5% of the sample.

There are 14 amino acids in the CDR3, from cysteine to phenylalanine inclusive. Of all the DNA, just the CDR3 is kept, 42 bases in frame from base 1. The germline V gene specifies SGHRS as CDR1 and YFSETQ as CDR2. V loses 5 bases of germline sequence and J loses 2 bases, and the interval between the two ends is 13 bases. This TCR came from a man between 18 and 29 years old with active or convalescent COVID-19. The sequence joins TRBV5-1 to TRBJ1-1, with no D gene named confidently. Sequenced sample: peripheral blood. For the CDR3, the sequence is CASSSGRTNTEAFF. The nucleotides are TGCGCCAGCAGTTCAGGCCGAACTAACACTGAAGCTTTCTTT.